Described below is a single TCR beta chain sequence and its context. The V end was cut by 3 bases, the J end by 6 bases, with 12 bases between. This CDR3 has 14 amino acids. Germline CDR1 reads MGHRA; CDR2 reads YSYEKL. The sample originates from a study of blood T cell repertoires in COVID-19. As for the study in general: Samples taken during acute and convalescent COVID-19 were collected in the United States, Italy and Spain.

Here immunoSEQ multiplex PCR was the method, and the copy in TCRdb shows in-frame clones only, minus some. Found here are 18,000 or so clones, over 75% of them singletons; the top ten hold around 17%. This clonotype was sampled from a man aged 65-85 years with COVID-19, enrolled during active disease. Sequencing input: peripheral blood. This chain connects TRBV4-1 to TRBJ1-5, with D unclear. The CDR3 DNA reads as TGCGCCAGCAGCCATGACGGGTGGTCTCAGCCCCAGCATTTT. Protein sequence: CASSHDGWSQPQHF.